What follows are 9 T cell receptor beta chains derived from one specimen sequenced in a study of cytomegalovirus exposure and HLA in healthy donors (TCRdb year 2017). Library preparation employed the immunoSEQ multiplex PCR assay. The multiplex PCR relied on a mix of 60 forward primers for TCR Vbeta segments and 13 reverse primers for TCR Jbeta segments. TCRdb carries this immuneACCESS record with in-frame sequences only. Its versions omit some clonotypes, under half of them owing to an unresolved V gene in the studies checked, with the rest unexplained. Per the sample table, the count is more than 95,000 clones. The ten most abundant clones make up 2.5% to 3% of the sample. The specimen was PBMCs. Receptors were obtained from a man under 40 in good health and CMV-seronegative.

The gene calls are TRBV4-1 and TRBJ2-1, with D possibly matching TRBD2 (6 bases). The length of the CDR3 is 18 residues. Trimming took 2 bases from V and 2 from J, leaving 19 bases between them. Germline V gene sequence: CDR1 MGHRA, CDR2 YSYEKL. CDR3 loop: CASSQSLPGRGAYNEQFF. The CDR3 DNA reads TGCGCCAGCAGCCAATCCCTCCCGGGGCGGGGTGCCTACAATGAGCAGTTCTTC.

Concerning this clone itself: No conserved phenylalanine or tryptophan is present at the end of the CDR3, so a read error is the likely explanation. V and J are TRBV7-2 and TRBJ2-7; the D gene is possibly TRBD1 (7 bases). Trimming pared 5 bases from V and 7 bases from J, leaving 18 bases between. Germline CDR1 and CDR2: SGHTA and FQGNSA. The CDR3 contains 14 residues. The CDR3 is CASSLRAGGGEQYS. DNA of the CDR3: TGTGCCAGCAGCCTCAGGGCAGGGGGAGGTGAGCAGTACTCC.

CDR3 DNA sequence: TGTGCCAGCAGCAGGTCTAGCTCTCTCTACAATGAGCAGTTCTTC. The encoded protein is CASSRSSSLYNEQFF. The chain joins TRBV2 to TRBJ2-1; possible D gene TRBD2, 5 bases. Germline CDR1 is SNHLY and CDR2 is FYNNEI. Trimming pared 6 bases from V and 3 bases from J, leaving 15 bases between. The CDR3 spans 15 residues.

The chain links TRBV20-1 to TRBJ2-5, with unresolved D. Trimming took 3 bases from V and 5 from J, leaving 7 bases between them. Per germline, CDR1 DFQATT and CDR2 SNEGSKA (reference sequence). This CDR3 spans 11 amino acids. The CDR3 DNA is TGCAGTGCTAGTTTCGGTGAGACCCAGTACTTC. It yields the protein CSASFGETQYF.

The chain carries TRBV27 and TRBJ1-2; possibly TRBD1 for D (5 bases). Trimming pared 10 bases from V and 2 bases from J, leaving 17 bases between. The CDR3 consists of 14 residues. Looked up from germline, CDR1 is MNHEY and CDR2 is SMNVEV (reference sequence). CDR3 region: CATGVGAGNYGYTF. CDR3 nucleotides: TGTGCCACCGGTGTAGGGGCAGGGAACTATGGCTACACCTTC.

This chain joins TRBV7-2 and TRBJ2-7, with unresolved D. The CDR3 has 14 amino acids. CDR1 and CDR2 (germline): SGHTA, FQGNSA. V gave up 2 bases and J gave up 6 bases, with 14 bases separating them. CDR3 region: CASSLISGGGEQYF. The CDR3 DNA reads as TGTGCCAGCAGCTTAATAAGTGGCGGCGGCGAGCAGTACTTC.

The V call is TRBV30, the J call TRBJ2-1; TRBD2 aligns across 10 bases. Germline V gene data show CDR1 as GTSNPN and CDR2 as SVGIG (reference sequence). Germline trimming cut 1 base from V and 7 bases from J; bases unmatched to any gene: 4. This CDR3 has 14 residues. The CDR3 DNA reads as TGTGCCTGGAGTGAAACTAGCGGGATGAATGAGCAGTTCTTC. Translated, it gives CAWSETSGMNEQFF. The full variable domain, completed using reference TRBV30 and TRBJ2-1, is SQTIHQWPATLVQPVGSPLSLECTVEGTSNPNLYWYRQAAGRGLQLLFYSVGIGQISSEVPQNLSASRPQDRQFILSSKKLLLSDSGFYLCAWSETSGMNEQFFGPGTRLTVL.

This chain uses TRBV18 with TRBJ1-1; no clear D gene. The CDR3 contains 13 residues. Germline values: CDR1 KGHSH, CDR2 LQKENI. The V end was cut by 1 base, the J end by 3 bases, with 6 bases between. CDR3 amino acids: CASSPLSHTEAFF. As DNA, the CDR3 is TGTGCCAGCTCACCACTTAGCCACACTGAAGCTTTCTTT.

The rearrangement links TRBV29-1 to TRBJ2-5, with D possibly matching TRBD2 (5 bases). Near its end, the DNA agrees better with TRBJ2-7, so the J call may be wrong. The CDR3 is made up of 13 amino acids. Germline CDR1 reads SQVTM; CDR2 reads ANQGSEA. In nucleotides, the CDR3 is TGCAGCGTTGAAAGCCGGCCCGCGGGCGAGCAGTACTTC. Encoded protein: CSVESRPAGEQYF.